This T cell receptor beta chain was found in a study of blood T cell repertoires in COVID-19. Sequencing used immunoSEQ multiplex PCR; TCRdb keeps in-frame clones, though not all of them. The sample yields about 290,000 clones, around four fifths seen once. The sequence was obtained from a woman in her forties or fifties with active or convalescent COVID-19. The sample taken for sequencing was peripheral blood.

The CDR3, as DNA: TGCGCCAGCAGCCAACAGTCCCGGGACAGTTATGGCTACACCTTC. Its protein product is CASSQQSRDSYGYTF. This chain joins TRBV4-1 and TRBJ1-2; TRBD1 aligns across 7 bases. Trimming took 2 bases from V and 5 from J; bases not matched to a gene: 8. CDR1 and CDR2 (germline): MGHRA, YSYEKL. The CDR3 runs to 15 residues.